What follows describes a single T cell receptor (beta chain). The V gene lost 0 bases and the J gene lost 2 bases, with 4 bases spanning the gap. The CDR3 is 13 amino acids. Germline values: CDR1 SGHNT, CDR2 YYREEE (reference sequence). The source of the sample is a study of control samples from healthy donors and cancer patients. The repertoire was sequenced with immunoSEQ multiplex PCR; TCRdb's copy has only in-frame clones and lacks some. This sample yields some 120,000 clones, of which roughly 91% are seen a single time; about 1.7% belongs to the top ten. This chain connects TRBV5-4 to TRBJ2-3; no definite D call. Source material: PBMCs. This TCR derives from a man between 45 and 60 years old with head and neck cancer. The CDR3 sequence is CASSLVDTDTQYF. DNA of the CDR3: TGTGCCAGCAGCTTGGTTGACACAGATACGCAGTATTTT.